Following are 6 T cell receptor beta chains from one sample sequenced in a study of Graves' ophthalmopathy and Graves' hyperthyroidism. Amplification of TCR beta CDR3 regions used RNA transcripts. After a first-round RT-PCR with HTBI primers, a second-round multiplex PCR was run. TCRdb independently ran MiXCR on the multiplex PCR reads; one entry per CDR3 protein. The top ten clones hold around 10% of a sample with over a million distinct CDR3 sequences, roughly two fifths of them seen once. Sequencing used peripheral blood or thyroid tissue (not recorded which). The receptors were gathered from an adult man with Graves' hyperthyroidism.

The rearrangement joins TRBV7-2 to TRBJ1-5; TRBD1 is a possible D gene (5 bases). The V gene lost 1 base and the J gene lost 5 bases, with 12 bases spanning the gap. This CDR3 is built from 15 residues. Per the germline V gene, CDR1 is SGHTA and CDR2 is FQGNSA. CDR3 sequence: CASSLGPGLDQPQHF. The CDR3 region has the DNA TGTGCCAGCAGCTTAGGTCCGGGACTTGATCAGCCCCAGCATTTT.

A word on this clonotype: A junction end diverges from the germline sequence, so it may reflect a read error. This rearrangement joins TRBV6-5 to TRBJ2-6, with unresolved D. From germline, CDR1 is MNHEY and CDR2 SVGAGI. The CDR3 extends over 13 amino acids. Written as DNA, the CDR3 is TGTGTCAGCCGCAATACTGGGGCCAACGTCCTGACTTTC. Translated, it gives CVSRNTGANVLTF.

This clonotype turned up a few times. The chain is built from TRBV7-9 and TRBJ1-2; 7 positions agree with TRBD1. The CDR3 has 15 amino acids. V lost 8 bases, J lost 4 bases, and 13 bases stayed unmatched. Germline-derived CDR1 and CDR2 are SEHNR and FQNEAQ (reference sequence). The CDR3 here is CASGGNRGDSYGYTF. Here the CDR3 DNA reads TGTGCCAGCGGAGGAAACAGGGGAGACAGCTATGGCTACACCTTC.

This clonotype was seen repeatedly, ten times or more. The chain employs TRBV29-1 and TRBJ2-7; TRBD2 matches at 9 bases. Germline CDR1 and CDR2: SQVTM and ANQGSEA. The CDR3 has 12 residues. V shed 2 bases and J 4 bases; nucleotides not matched to a gene: 0. The chain's CDR3 is CSVETSGYEQYF. The CDR3, as DNA: TGCAGCGTTGAAACTAGCGGGTACGAGCAGTACTTC.

This clonotype was detected ten times or more. This chain connects TRBV20-1 to TRBJ2-5; a weak D match, TRBD1 (7 bases). Trimming pared 6 bases from V and 2 bases from J, leaving 16 bases between. CDR1 is DFQATT and CDR2 is SNEGSKA in the germline V gene (reference sequence). The CDR3 is 14 amino acids. CDR3 coding DNA: TGCAGTGCCGGAGGGGGACAGCGACAAGAGACCCAGTACTTC. This codes for CSAGGGQRQETQYF.

The V and J genes are TRBV2 and TRBJ2-1, with TRBD2 matching over 8 bases. The germline V gene has CDR1 SNHLY and CDR2 FYNNEI. J gave up 2 bases and V 8 bases, and 5 bases lay outside the gene matches. CDR3 length equals 14 residues. Here the CDR3 DNA reads TGTGCCAGCGCGACTAGCGACACCTACAATGAGCAGTTCTTC. It encodes CASATSDTYNEQFF.